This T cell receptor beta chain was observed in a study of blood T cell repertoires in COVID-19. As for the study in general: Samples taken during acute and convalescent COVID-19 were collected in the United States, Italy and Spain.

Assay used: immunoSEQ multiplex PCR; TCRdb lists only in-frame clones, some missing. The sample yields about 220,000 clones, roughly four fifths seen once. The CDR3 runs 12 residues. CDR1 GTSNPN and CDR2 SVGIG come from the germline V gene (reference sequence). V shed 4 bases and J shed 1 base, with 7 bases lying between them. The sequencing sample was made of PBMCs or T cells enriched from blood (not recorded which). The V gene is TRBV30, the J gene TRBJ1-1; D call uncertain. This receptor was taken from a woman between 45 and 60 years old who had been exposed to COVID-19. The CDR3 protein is CAWMRANTEAFF. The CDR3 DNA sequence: TGTGCCTGGATGCGAGCGAACACTGAAGCTTTCTTT.